Below are 16 T cell receptor beta chains sequenced from a single sample in a study of blood T cell repertoires in COVID-19. Measured with immunoSEQ multiplex PCR; TCRdb has only the in-frame clones, and not every one. The sample records around 170,000 clones, around 86% being singletons. The sample taken for sequencing was peripheral blood. Receptors were obtained from a woman in her thirties or forties with acute or convalescent COVID-19.

This chain uses TRBV28 with TRBJ2-4, with TRBD2 as a possible D gene (6 bases). CDR1 is MDHEN, CDR2 SYDVKM, per germline. This CDR3 is built from 16 residues. V gave up 3 bases and J gave up 3 bases, with 15 bases separating them. CDR3 protein: CASSFLADEIKNIQYF. The DNA for the CDR3 is TGTGCCAGCAGTTTTTTAGCGGATGAAATCAAAAACATTCAGTACTTC.

The V gene is TRBV6-5, the J gene TRBJ2-7; D call uncertain. This CDR3 is built from 12 residues. V gave up 2 bases and J gave up 6 bases, with 8 bases separating them. In germline, CDR1 is MNHEY, CDR2 SVGAGI. In DNA form, the CDR3 reads TGTGCCAGCAGTTACCCGGGTGTCGAGCAGTACTTC. Translating gives CASSYPGVEQYF.

This chain joins TRBV7-8 and TRBJ2-2; D is perhaps TRBD1 (6 bases). CDR1 SGHVS and CDR2 FQNEAQ come from the germline V gene. V dropped 1 base and J dropped 1 base, with 10 bases sitting between them. The CDR3 loop spans 16 amino acids. The CDR3 region is CASSLGTVVNTGELFF. Written as DNA, the CDR3 is TGTGCCAGCAGCTTAGGGACAGTAGTGAACACCGGGGAGCTGTTTTTT.

The rearrangement uses TRBV10-3 and TRBJ1-1, with D maybe TRBD1 (6 bases). CDR1 is ENHRY and CDR2 is SYGVKD in the germline V gene. V lost 6 bases, J lost 0 bases, and 26 bases lay in between. The CDR3 loop spans 19 amino acids. CDR3 in amino acids: CAIRNTGGANLNLNTEAFF. Here the CDR3 DNA reads TGTGCCATCAGGAACACCGGGGGGGCGAACCTAAACTTGAACACTGAAGCTTTCTTT.

The chain couples TRBV11-2 to TRBJ1-1; D gene unclear. Trimming removed 3 bases at V and 4 bases at J, with 12 bases between. The CDR3 has 14 residues. The germline gives CDR1 SGHAT, CDR2 FQNNGV. This CDR3 is CASSFSTVFTEAFF. The DNA of the CDR3 is TGTGCCAGCAGCTTTAGTACAGTTTTCACTGAAGCTTTCTTT. The full variable domain, in which reference TRBV11-2 and TRBJ1-1 provide the parts outside the CDR3, is EAGVAQSPRYKIIEKRQSVAFWCNPISGHATLYWYQQILGQGPKLLIQFQNNGVVDDSQLPKDRFSAERLKGVDSTLKIQPAKLEDSAVYLCASSFSTVFTEAFFGQGTRLTVV.

The chain combines TRBV19 with TRBJ1-2; D gene uncertain. The CDR3 extends over 14 amino acids. Per germline, CDR1 LNHDA and CDR2 SQIVND (reference sequence). The ends were cut back, 7 bases at V and 0 bases at J, with 12 bases in the middle. The DNA for the CDR3 is TGTGCCAGTACTCACGGACTAGCTAACTATGGCTACACCTTC. Its translation is CASTHGLANYGYTF.

This chain links TRBV30 with TRBJ2-5; TRBD1 agrees at 7 bases. The V gene's germline CDR1 is GTSNPN and CDR2 SVGIG (reference sequence). V lost 8 bases to trimming and J lost 0 bases; unmatched junction nucleotides: 0. This CDR3 region has 11 residues. The CDR3 DNA reads TGTGCCGGGACAGACCAAGAGACCCAGTACTTC. This sequence encodes CAGTDQETQYF.

The gene calls are TRBV28 and TRBJ1-6, with 7 bases matching TRBD1. The CDR3 runs 16 residues. Trimming took 4 bases from V and 11 from J; bases not matched to a gene: 14. The V gene's germline CDR1 is MDHEN and CDR2 SYDVKM. This CDR3 reads CASSSVPRQGEAPLHF. CDR3 nucleotide sequence: TGTGCCAGCAGTTCAGTCCCCCGACAGGGTGAAGCACCCCTCCACTTT.

J is TRBJ1-5 and V is TRBV6-2 or TRBV6-3; weak D call: TRBD1 (5 bases). Trimming shortened V by 5 bases and J by 2 bases, and 13 bases separated the two germline ends. The CDR3 spans 15 residues. CDR1 and CDR2 (germline): MNHEY, SVGEGT. The CDR3: CASSPQGWGNQPQHF. CDR3 nucleotide sequence: TGTGCCAGCAGTCCCCAGGGCTGGGGCAATCAGCCCCAGCATTTT.

As concerns this clone: Other DNA sequences in this specimen translate into the identical CDR3. The chain is built from TRBV20-1 and TRBJ2-7, with 8 nucleotides matching TRBD2. V trimming: 5 bases; J trimming: 9 bases; junction bases outside the gene matches: 24. Germline assignment: CDR1 DFQATT and CDR2 SNEGSKA (reference sequence). This CDR3 is 17 amino acids long. CDR3 region: CSARGGHIAGGLAWQYF. CDR3 nucleotides: TGCAGTGCTCGTGGGGGCCATATCGCGGGGGGCCTTGCTTGGCAGTACTTC.

The rearrangement links TRBV2 to TRBJ1-1; weak D call: TRBD1 (6 bases). This CDR3 comprises 14 residues. V lost 4 bases to trimming and J lost 4 bases, with 13 bases between them. Germline values: CDR1 SNHLY, CDR2 FYNNEI. The CDR3 protein is CASSGLQGFTEAFF. The CDR3 bases are TGTGCCAGCAGTGGACTACAGGGATTCACTGAAGCTTTCTTT.

J is TRBJ2-7 and V is TRBV6-1, with 9 bases matching TRBD2. In germline, CDR1 is MNHNS, CDR2 SASEGT. V was pared by 2 bases and J by 4 bases, with 3 bases of the junction left unmatched. The CDR3 runs 14 residues. CDR3 nucleotides: TGTGCCAGCAGTGAAACTAGCGGGTGGTACGAGCAGTACTTC. As protein: CASSETSGWYEQYF.

The rearrangement links TRBV7-2 to TRBJ1-4; no clear D. The germline V and J ends were trimmed by 6 bases and 8 bases, with 13 bases remaining between them. The CDR3 consists of 13 residues. Per the germline V gene, CDR1 is SGHTA and CDR2 is FQGNSA. This chain's CDR3 is CASRIVGGEKLFF. CDR3 coding DNA: TGTGCCAGCAGGATCGTAGGAGGGGAAAAACTGTTTTTT.

V gene TRBV11-2 combines with J gene TRBJ2-2, with D possibly TRBD1 on 5 matching bases. The length of the CDR3 is 13 residues. Between the trimmed V and J ends, which lost 5 bases and 6 bases, there was a span of 10 bases. The germline V gene encodes CDR1 SGHAT and CDR2 FQNNGV. The CDR3 coding sequence is TGTGCCAGCAGCCAGACCAGGGCCGGGGAGCTGTTTTTT. This gives the protein CASSQTRAGELFF.

J is TRBJ2-7 and V is TRBV21-1; TRBD1, the D gene given by the table, was not confirmed from the DNA. TRBV21-1 is marked as a pseudogene. The CDR3 has 16 amino acids. CDR3 in amino acids: CASSLSLGQGRREQYF. For the CDR3, the DNA is TGTGCCAGCAGCCTCTCGCTGGGACAGGGTCGCCGCGAGCAGTACTTC.

The CDR3, as DNA: TGTGCCAGCAGCACACCCGGGACAGGAAGCTCCTATAATTCACCCCTCCACTTT. It translates to CASSTPGTGSSYNSPLHF. This sequence joins TRBV21-1 and TRBJ1-6; the table's D gene call, TRBD1, was not cross checked with the DNA. TRBV21-1 is recorded as a pseudogene. This CDR3 is 18 amino acids long.